The rows below give T cell receptor beta chains drawn from one sample of a study of blood T cell repertoires in COVID-19. Data came from immunoSEQ multiplex PCR; TCRdb stores just in-frame clones and leaves some out. The sample carries roughly 200,000 clones, about 80% recorded once. Input material: peripheral blood. These receptors were obtained from a woman of 80 years or more with COVID-19, enrolled during active disease. Each CDR3 is given with its conserved first and last residue. The D gene is left open where the match is weak. Clone size appears in some rows only: once, few, many, or a class for an expanded clone.

>NA|TRBJ1-5|TRBV14|NA
TGTGCCAGCAGCCAAGCTTTCCCCACCCTCAGGGGCGGCAATCAGCCCCAGCATTTT
CASSQAFPTLRGGNQPQHF
>NA|TRBJ1-1|TRBV29-1|NA
TGCAGCGTTTCCCGTATCGGCACTGAAGCTTTCTTT
CSVSRIGTEAFF
>NA|TRBJ1-2|TRBV3-1/TRBV3-2|NA
TGTGCCAGCAGCCAAGGCCCTTCCCCCGTGGCCGGCTACACCTTC
CASSQGPSPVAGYTF
>once|TRBJ2-3|TRBV9|NA
TGTGCCAGCAGTTCAGGGGTGGTGGATACGCAGTATTTT
CASSSGVVDTQYF
>NA|TRBJ2-4|TRBV15|TRBD1
TGTGCCACCAGCAGAGACCCGGGACAGGCAAACATTCAGTACTTC
CATSRDPGQANIQYF
>NA|TRBJ2-5|TRBV27|NA
TGTGCCAGCAGCCCTAGCAGGCAGGGGATGGAGACCCAGTACTTC
CASSPSRQGMETQYF
>NA|TRBJ1-6|TRBV7-3|NA
TGTGCCAGCAGCCCCCAGAGGGATTCACCCCTCCACTTT
CASSPQRDSPLHF
>NA|TRBJ2-1|TRBV7-3|TRBD2
TGTGCCAGCAGCTTAGCCGGGACTAGCGGATCCAATGAGCAGTTCTTC
CASSLAGTSGSNEQFF
>NA|TRBJ2-5|TRBV7-9|TRBD2
TGTGCCAGCAGCCCCGGGACTAGCTGGACCCAGTACTTC
CASSPGTSWTQYF
>many|TRBJ2-7|TRBV27|NA
TGTGCCAGCAGTAGGGCCGGGCCCCAGGGGGGTTACGAGCAGTACTTC
CASSRAGPQGGYEQYF
>NA|TRBJ2-1|TRBV5-6|NA
TGTGCCAGCAGCATATTACAACAGGGTTACAATGAGCAGTTCTTC
CASSILQQGYNEQFF
>NA|TRBJ2-3|TRBV18|NA
TGTGCCAGCTCAACGGGAGCGATCATTACGCAGTATTTT
CASSTGAIITQYF
>NA|TRBJ1-5|TRBV6-5|NA
TGTGCCAGCAGGCGGGGAGATCAGCCCCAGCATTTT
CASRRGDQPQHF
>once|TRBJ1-5|TRBV7-9|NA
TGTGCCAGCAGCTATGGGACAAAGAATCAGCCCCAGCATTTT
CASSYGTKNQPQHF
>NA|TRBJ1-4|TRBV5-1|NA
TGCGCCAGCAGTCGGAGGGGCGATGAAAAACTGTTTTTT
CASSRRGDEKLFF
>NA|TRBJ2-2|TRBV28|TRBD2
TGTGCCAGCAGACCGACTAGCGGAAGGGCCGGGGAGCTGTTTTTT
CASRPTSGRAGELFF
>NA|TRBJ2-5|TRBV29-1|NA
TGCAGCGTAGGGGGAATCGGGTTCGGGGAGACCCAGTACTTC
CSVGGIGFGETQYF
>few|TRBJ2-2|TRBV6-4|NA
TGTGCCAGCGGACAGAGCGCGAACACCGGGGAGCTGTTTTTT
CASGQSANTGELFF
>NA|TRBJ1-4|TRBV6-5|TRBD1
TGTGCCAGCAGTTCTGAGGGACAGGGGAATGAAAAACTGTTTTTT
CASSSEGQGNEKLFF
>NA|TRBJ1-2|TRBV29-1|TRBD1
TGCAGCGTTGGTTCAGGCAGGGGGCCAGGGGTCTATGGCTACACCTTC
CSVGSGRGPGVYGYTF
>NA|TRBJ2-7|TRBV9|NA
TGTGCCAGCAGCGTAGGTCGCCAGGCCGTCTACGAGCAGTACTTC
CASSVGRQAVYEQYF
>NA|TRBJ1-1|TRBV19|NA
TGTGCCAGTAGTAGCCGGGCTGAAGCTTTCTTT
CASSSRAEAFF
>few|TRBJ1-4|TRBV27|TRBD1
TGTGCCAGCAGTTTAAGGCTCCTACACGGACAGGGGGAAAAAGAAAAACTGTTTTTT
CASSLRLLHGQGEKEKLFF
>NA|TRBJ2-5|TRBV7-4|TRBD1
TGTGCCAGCAGCTATGCAAAGGGGGCCGAGGAGACCCAGTACTTC
CASSYAKGAEETQYF
>NA|TRBJ1-1|TRBV6-2/TRBV6-3|NA
TGTGCCAGCAGTTTGGGACATCGGACTGAAGCTTTCTTT
CASSLGHRTEAFF
>NA|TRBJ2-5|TRBV7-8|NA
TGTGCCAGCAGCTTAGGGGGGCGGAGGGAGACCCAGTACTTC
CASSLGGRRETQYF
>NA|TRBJ2-5|TRBV9|TRBD2
TGTGCCAGCAGCGTAGAAGCGGGGGGGCGGGAGACCCAGTACTTC
CASSVEAGGRETQYF
>NA|TRBJ1-1|TRBV9|NA
TGTGCCAGCAGCGTAATGGGGACTGGGGTGAACACTGAAGCTTTCTTT
CASSVMGTGVNTEAFF
>NA|TRBJ2-1|TRBV23-1|TRBD2
TGCGCCAGCCCCCCCACTAGCGGGAGGGCCGGGGGTGAGCAGTTCTTC
CASPPTSGRAGGEQFF
>NA|TRBJ1-4|TRBV2|TRBD1
TGTGCCAGCATCGAACAGGGGAATGAAAAACTGTTTTTT
CASIEQGNEKLFF
>NA|TRBJ2-5|TRBV7-9|TRBD2
TGTGCCAGCAGCTATAGGGGCGGAGCGGGGGAGACCCAGTACTTC
CASSYRGGAGETQYF
>NA|TRBJ2-3|TRBV3-1/TRBV3-2|TRBD2
TGTGCCACTACCCCGGGGGGGGGCACAGATACGCAGTATTTT
CATTPGGGTDTQYF
>NA|TRBJ1-4|TRBV2|TRBD1
TGTGCCAGCAGTGAATTCGGGACAGGGACTGAAAAACTGTTTTTT
CASSEFGTGTEKLFF
>NA|TRBJ1-4|TRBV25-1|NA
TGTGCCAGCAGTGAAACAGGGACAACTAATGAAAAACTGTTTTTT
CASSETGTTNEKLFF
>NA|TRBJ1-1|TRBV6-1|TRBD1
TGTGCCAGCCGTGACAGGGTGCGGAACACTGAAGCTTTCTTT
CASRDRVRNTEAFF
>NA|TRBJ2-1|TRBV7-3|TRBD2
TGTGCCAGCAGCTTAGGGACTAACTCCTACAATGAGCAGTTCTTC
CASSLGTNSYNEQFF
>NA|TRBJ1-4|TRBV5-4|NA
TGTGCCAGCAGCGCGGACTCGTACAATGAAAAACTGTTTTTT
CASSADSYNEKLFF
>NA|TRBJ1-2|TRBV6-5|NA
TGTGCCAGCAGACTCGGACTGTTCTATGGCTACACCTTC
CASRLGLFYGYTF
>few|TRBJ1-1|TRBV28|NA
TGTGCCAGCAGCCCCCCCCAGAGGGCCGCTGAAGCTTTCTTT
CASSPPQRAAEAFF
>NA|TRBJ1-6|TRBV11-2|TRBD1
TGTGCTAGCAGCCCGACAGGGACCCAGCCCCTCCACTTT
CASSPTGTQPLHF
>NA|TRBJ2-7|TRBV19|TRBD2
TGTGCCACCTCAAGGGCGGCGGGAGGTAGCTCCTACGAGCAGTACTTC
CATSRAAGGSSYEQYF
>NA|TRBJ2-1|TRBV10-3|TRBD2
TGTGCCTCCACAGCGGGGGGCAAAGTCTCCTACAATGAGCAGTTCTTC
CASTAGGKVSYNEQFF
>NA|TRBJ2-7|TRBV28|TRBD1
TGTGCCAGCAGTTTGGGGGACAGCTCCTACGAGCAGTACTTC
CASSLGDSSYEQYF
>NA|TRBJ2-2|TRBV27|TRBD1
TGTGCCAGCAGTCTGCGTCAGGGGGCGAGAACCGGGGAGCTGTTTTTT
CASSLRQGARTGELFF
>NA|TRBJ2-5|TRBV5-1|TRBD1
TGCGCCAGCAGCGCAAACAGGGGATTGGAGACCCAGTACTTC
CASSANRGLETQYF
>NA|TRBJ2-1|TRBV5-6|NA
TGTGCCAGCAGCTTGGGGGGACAAGCATACAATGAGCAGTTCTTC
CASSLGGQAYNEQFF
>NA|TRBJ2-3|TRBV29-1|TRBD1
TGCAGCGTAGGACAGGGCGCGGGAGATACGCAGTATTTT
CSVGQGAGDTQYF
>NA|TRBJ2-7|TRBV10-3|NA
TGTGCCATCAGAAGGGGGAGCGCCTACGAGCAGTACTTC
CAIRRGSAYEQYF
>NA|TRBJ1-5|TRBV2|NA
TGTGCCAGCAGTGAATGGGGGCTTAGCAATCAGCCCCAGCATTTT
CASSEWGLSNQPQHF
>NA|TRBJ1-1|TRBV19|TRBD1
TGTGCCAGTAGTATAGAGACAGGGGCTGAAGCTTTCTTT
CASSIETGAEAFF
>NA|TRBJ1-2|TRBV18|NA
TGTGCCAGCTCCATTCAGGCAGGGCCATCATCTAACTATGGCTACACCTTC
CASSIQAGPSSNYGYTF
>NA|TRBJ1-1|TRBV4-1|NA
TGCGCCAGCAGCCCGGGAGTCTACACTGAAGCTTTCTTT
CASSPGVYTEAFF
>few|TRBJ1-6|TRBV28|NA
TGTGCCAGCAGTCCCGCCGCCAGGGCGACGTCACCCCTCCACTTT
CASSPAARATSPLHF
>NA|TRBJ1-5|TRBV27|NA
TGTGCCAGCAGTTTTGGCGGGCAGCCCCAGCATTTT
CASSFGGQPQHF
>NA|TRBJ1-3|TRBV5-1|TRBD1
TGCGCCAGCAGCCAAGCGACAGGGGCCCGCTCTGGAAACACCATATATTTT
CASSQATGARSGNTIYF
>NA|TRBJ1-3|TRBV18|NA
TGTGCCAGCTCACCACCCGGGGTCAGGTCTGGAAACACCATATATTTT
CASSPPGVRSGNTIYF
>few|TRBJ1-4|TRBV29-1|TRBD1
TGCAGCGTTGGAGTACAGGGGATGGCTGAAAAACTGTTTTTT
CSVGVQGMAEKLFF
>NA|TRBJ2-1|TRBV5-1|TRBD1
TGCGCCAGCACCGAATTGGGACAGGGGGTCAATGAGCAGTTCTTC
CASTELGQGVNEQFF